The text below deals with one T cell receptor beta chain. Study processing details: The authors estimated nucleated cell counts from reference gene primer amplification. Here immunoSEQ multiplex PCR was the method, and the copy in TCRdb shows in-frame clones only, minus some. That table furnishes V, J and clone size, whereas the DNA furnished D and trimming. Here the sample spans approximately 160,000 clones, about 80% being singletons. This sample was taken from a study of blood T cell repertoires in COVID-19. The germline V gene encodes CDR1 SGHTA and CDR2 FQGNSA. The CDR3 covers 13 residues. The V and J ends lost 4 bases and 6 bases respectively, with 13 bases between them.

The receptor's source is a man in his sixties or seventies who had recovered from COVID-19. The genes are TRBV7-2 and TRBJ2-7, with a possible D match to TRBD2 (5 bases). Sample: peripheral blood. The CDR3 coding sequence is TGTGCCAGCAGCTCTCAAGACCGGGGCGAGCAGTACTTC. Translated: CASSSQDRGEQYF.